One sample yielded the 9 T cell receptor beta chains listed below, sequenced in a study of T cells after yellow fever vaccination. TCRdb re-called the 5' RACE reads with MiXCR, one entry per CDR3 protein. This sample yields around 160,000 distinct CDR3 sequences, of which 6.5% to 8.5% are seen a single time; 2.5% to 3% belongs to the top ten. The sample was CD4+ T cells sorted from PBMCs, taken more than 4 days after the first yellow fever vaccination. The receptor source for this set is a man in his late teens or twenties who received the YFV17D yellow fever vaccine.

This clonotype was detected a few times. The J gene is TRBJ1-2, the V gene TRBV6-5; D gene uncertain. V was cut by 2 bases and J by 2 bases, with 15 bases left in between. Germline-derived CDR1 and CDR2 are MNHEY and SVGAGI. CDR3 length equals 16 residues. The CDR3 bases are TGTGCCAGCAGTTACACCTGGGCGTGGGTAAACTATGGCTACACCTTC. Translated, it gives CASSYTWAWVNYGYTF.

CDR3 DNA sequence: TGTGCCAGCAGCCCCCCAAGGGGACAGGGGACCAATCAGCCCCAGCATTTT. Translation: CASSPPRGQGTNQPQHF. This sequence joins TRBV7-2 and TRBJ1-5, with TRBD1 matching over 10 bases. CDR3 length: 17 residues. Germline CDR1 and CDR2: SGHTA and FQGNSA. Unmatched junction bases numbered 10, after V lost 5 bases and J lost 3 bases.

This clonotype showed up just a few times. The V gene is TRBV20-1, the J gene TRBJ2-1; perhaps TRBD1 as D (5 bases). With 5 bases removed from V and 8 bases from J, the gap between germline ends came to 16 bases. The CDR3 loop spans 13 amino acids. The germline V gene has CDR1 DFQATT and CDR2 SNEGSKA (reference sequence). CDR3 protein: CSASNTQGHEQFF. CDR3 nucleotide sequence: TGCAGTGCTTCAAACACCCAGGGCCATGAGCAGTTCTTC.

The chain carries TRBV7-9 and TRBJ2-1; the match to TRBD2 covers 11 bases. V dropped 5 bases and J dropped 1; count of bases not matched to a gene: 4. The CDR3 is 16 amino acids. The germline V gene encodes CDR1 SEHNR and CDR2 FQNEAQ (reference sequence). The CDR3 bases are TGTGCCAGCAGCGCGCGACTAGCGGGGTCCTACAATGAGCAGTTCTTC. Translated, it gives CASSARLAGSYNEQFF.

About this clonotype: The junction departs from germline at one end; a sequencing error may be responsible. The chain has TRBV6-6 and TRBJ1-4; D uncertain. This CDR3 is built from 11 residues. The V gene's germline CDR1 is MNHNY and CDR2 SVGAGI (reference sequence). The DNA for the CDR3 is TGTGCCAGCGGTAGGGATGAAAAACTGATTTTT. Translating gives CASGRDEKLIF.

This clonotype has a count of ten or more. The chain recombines TRBV12-3 or TRBV12-4 with TRBJ2-7; TRBD1 or TRBD2 may be the D gene (5 bases each). There are 14 residues in the CDR3. Trimming left V 3 bases short and J 4 bases short, with 13 bases between. The CDR3: CASSLGQDLYEQYF. The CDR3 DNA is TGTGCCAGCAGTTTGGGGCAGGACTTATACGAGCAGTACTTC.

The V gene is TRBV5-1, the J gene TRBJ2-7; tentative D call: TRBD2 (5 bases). Germline V CDR1 and CDR2: SGHRS, YFSETQ. This CDR3 contains 14 residues. With 0 bases removed from V and 7 bases from J, the gap between germline ends came to 14 bases. The CDR3 region has the DNA TGCGCCAGCAGCTTGGGATCGGGTCCGGGGGAGCAGTACTTC. Translation: CASSLGSGPGEQYF.

The genes are TRBV7-9 and TRBJ1-4; D not resolved. This CDR3 contains 12 residues. The V end lost 5 bases, the J end lost 6 bases, and 7 bases lay between the germline ends. Germline assignment: CDR1 SEHNR and CDR2 FQNEAQ (reference sequence). CDR3 region: CASSEGYEKLFF. In DNA, the CDR3 is TGTGCCAGCAGCGAAGGGTATGAAAAACTGTTTTTT.

The gene calls are TRBV5-1 and TRBJ2-2, with 8 nucleotides matching TRBD1. V lost 0 bases and J lost 3; bases outside the gene matches: 7. The CDR3 runs 17 residues. Germline V lookup: CDR1 SGHRS, CDR2 YFSETQ. CDR3 DNA: TGCGCCAGCAGCTTGGCCGGGCAGGGGGCCGACACCGGGGAGCTGTTTTTT. Translated: CASSLAGQGADTGELFF.